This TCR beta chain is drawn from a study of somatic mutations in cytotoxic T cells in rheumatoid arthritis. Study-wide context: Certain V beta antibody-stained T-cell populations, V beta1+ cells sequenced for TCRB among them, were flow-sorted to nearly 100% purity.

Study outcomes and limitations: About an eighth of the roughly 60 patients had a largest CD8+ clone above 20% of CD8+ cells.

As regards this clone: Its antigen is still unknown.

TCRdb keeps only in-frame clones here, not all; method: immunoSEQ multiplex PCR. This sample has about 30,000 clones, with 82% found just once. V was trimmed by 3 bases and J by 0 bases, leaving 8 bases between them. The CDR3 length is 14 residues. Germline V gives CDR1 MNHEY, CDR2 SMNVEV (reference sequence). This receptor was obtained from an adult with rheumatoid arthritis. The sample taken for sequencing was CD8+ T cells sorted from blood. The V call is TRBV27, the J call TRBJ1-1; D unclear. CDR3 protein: CASSFGALNTEAFF. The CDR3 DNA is TGTGCCAGCAGTTTTGGAGCCCTGAACACTGAAGCTTTCTTT.